These 12 T cell receptor beta chains originate from one sample sequenced in a study of blood T cell repertoires in COVID-19. The data were produced by immunoSEQ multiplex PCR, yet TCRdb's version contains in-frame clones alone and is incomplete. Among about 52,000 clones listed, roughly 88% were seen once. The sequenced sample consisted of peripheral blood. These receptors were obtained from a human donor in a cohort sampled during active COVID-19.

This sequence joins TRBV5-6 and TRBJ1-1, with D perhaps TRBD1 (5 bases). The CDR3 has 14 amino acids. Germline CDR1 and CDR2: SGHDT and YYEEEE. Trimming took 0 bases from V and 1 from J, leaving 7 bases between them. DNA of the CDR3: TGTGCCAGCAGCTTGGGTACAGGGAACACTGAAGCTTTCTTT. Translation gives CASSLGTGNTEAFF. Variable domain in full (rest from reference TRBV5-6 and TRBJ1-1): DAGVTQSPTHLIKTRGQQVTLRCSPKSGHDTVSWYQQALGQGPQFIFQYYEEEERQRGNFPDRFSGHQFPNYSSELNVNALLLGDSALYLCASSLGTGNTEAFFGQGTRLTVV.

The J gene is TRBJ2-3, the V gene TRBV11-2; unclear D gene. The CDR3 extends over 16 amino acids. Trimming cost V 2 bases and J 1 base, with 13 bases left between them. Germline V gene data show CDR1 as SGHAT and CDR2 as FQNNGV. DNA of the CDR3: TGTGCCAGCAGCTTAACGCTAACTTCCCGCACAGATACGCAGTATTTT. Amino acids: CASSLTLTSRTDTQYF.

The chain has TRBV2 and TRBJ2-2, with 9 positions matching TRBD1. The CDR3 is 14 amino acids. CDR1 and CDR2 from the germline V gene are SNHLY and FYNNEI. The V segment lost 6 bases and the J segment 1 base; nucleotides outside the gene matches: 0. The CDR3 loop reads CASRGQGNTGELFF. In nucleotides, the CDR3 is TGTGCCAGCAGGGGACAGGGGAACACCGGGGAGCTGTTTTTT. The full variable domain, in which reference TRBV2 and TRBJ2-2 provide the parts outside the CDR3, is EPEVTQTPSHQVTQMGQEVILRCVPISNHLYFYWYRQILGQKVEFLVSFYNNEISEKSEIFDDQFSVERPDGSNFTLKIRSTKLEDSAMYFCASRGQGNTGELFFGEGSRLTVL.

The V call is TRBV3-1 (or the pseudogene TRBV3-2), the J call TRBJ1-3; possible D gene TRBD1, 6 bases. Germline V gene sequence: CDR1 LGHDT, CDR2 YNNKEL (reference sequence). This CDR3 is built from 15 residues. The V end was cut by 3 bases, the J end by 3 bases, with 12 bases between. The CDR3 coding sequence is TGTGCCAGCAGCCAGACTACAGGGTATGGAAACACCATATATTTT. This encodes CASSQTTGYGNTIYF.

In DNA, the CDR3 is TGCGCCAGCAGCCAAGCGGACATGACCGGCCATGAGCAGTTCTTC. Its protein product is CASSQADMTGHEQFF. The chain links TRBV4-1 to TRBJ2-1, with a possible D match to TRBD1 (5 bases). The germline V and J ends were trimmed by 1 base and 8 bases, with 15 bases remaining between them. The CDR3 has 15 residues. Germline V gene lookup returns CDR1 MGHRA and CDR2 YSYEKL.

The chain is built from TRBV5-5 and TRBJ1-2, with D hard to call. Trimming shortened V by 0 bases and J by 0 bases, and 6 bases separated the two germline ends. CDR1 and CDR2 (germline): SGHKS, YYEKEE (reference sequence). The CDR3 has 14 amino acids. The CDR3 loop is CASSLGSANYGYTF. The DNA of the CDR3 is TGTGCCAGCAGCTTGGGGTCAGCTAACTATGGCTACACCTTC.

This chain joins TRBV28 and TRBJ1-2; no firm D call. This CDR3 comprises 11 residues. Germline V gene sequence: CDR1 MDHEN, CDR2 SYDVKM. The V end lost 3 bases, the J end lost 11 bases, and 10 bases lay between the germline ends. The CDR3 coding sequence is TGTGCCAGCAGTTTTGAGGAGCGGTACACCTTC. It is translated as CASSFEERYTF.

The rearrangement links TRBV5-1 to TRBJ2-1, with 13 bases lining up with TRBD2. Trimming at V came to 0 bases and at J to 7 bases, leaving 7 bases not matched to a gene. There are 17 residues in the CDR3. Per the germline V gene, CDR1 is SGHRS and CDR2 is YFSETQ. CDR3 sequence reads: CASSLGTSGSRGNEQFF. The CDR3, as DNA: TGCGCCAGCAGCTTGGGGACTAGCGGGAGCAGGGGGAATGAGCAGTTCTTC.

The genes are TRBV6-5 and TRBJ1-2, with TRBD1 as a possible D gene (6 bases). Germline V gene data show CDR1 as MNHEY and CDR2 as SVGAGI. Trimming took off 6 bases at V and 2 bases at J, with 10 bases between the two ends. The CDR3 consists of 13 residues. CDR3 nucleotide sequence: TGTGCCAGCAGCAGGGGCTCAAACTATGGCTACACCTTC. Its protein product is CASSRGSNYGYTF.

The rearrangement links TRBV30 to TRBJ2-7; the match to TRBD1 covers 10 bases. This CDR3 spans 15 amino acids. Unmatched junction bases numbered 6, after V lost 4 bases and J lost 0 bases. Looked up from germline, CDR1 is GTSNPN and CDR2 is SVGIG (reference sequence). The DNA of the CDR3 is TGTGCCTGGAAAGTCGGGACAGGGGTCTCCTACGAGCAGTACTTC. Translation gives CAWKVGTGVSYEQYF.

As DNA, the CDR3 is TGCGCCAGCAGCCTTCGGGGGGAAAGCTCCTACGAGCAGTACTTC. Its translation is CASSLRGESSYEQYF. This rearrangement joins TRBV4-1 to TRBJ2-7; 7 bases fit TRBD2. V lost 4 bases to trimming and J lost 0 bases; unmatched junction nucleotides: 6. The CDR3 has 15 residues. CDR1 is MGHRA and CDR2 is YSYEKL in the germline V gene.

The J gene is TRBJ2-2, the V gene TRBV15; D is uncertain. V was pared by 0 bases and J by 4 bases, with 12 bases between. CDR1 and CDR2 from the germline V gene are LNHNV and YYDKDF (reference sequence). CDR3 length: 16 amino acids. CDR3 residues: CATSRDLISSTGELFF. In nucleotides, the CDR3 is TGTGCCACCAGCAGAGATCTGATTAGTAGCACCGGGGAGCTGTTTTTT. Full variable domain (outside the CDR3, taken from reference TRBV15 and TRBJ2-2): DAMVIQNPRYQVTQFGKPVTLSCSQTLNHNVMYWYQQKSSQAPKLLFHYYDKDFNNEADTPDNFQSRRPNTSFCFLDIRSPGLGDTAMYLCATSRDLISSTGELFFGEGSRLTVL.